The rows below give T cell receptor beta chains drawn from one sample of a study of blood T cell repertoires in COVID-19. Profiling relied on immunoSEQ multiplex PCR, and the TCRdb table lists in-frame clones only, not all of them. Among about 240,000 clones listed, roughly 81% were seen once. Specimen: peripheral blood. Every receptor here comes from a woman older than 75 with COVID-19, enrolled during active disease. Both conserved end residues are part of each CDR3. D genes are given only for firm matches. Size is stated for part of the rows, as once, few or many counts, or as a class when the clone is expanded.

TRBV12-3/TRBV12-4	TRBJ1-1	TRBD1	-	CASSLGQGWMAFF	TGTGCCAGCAGTTTAGGACAGGGATGGATGGCTTTCTTT
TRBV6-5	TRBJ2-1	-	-	CASSLGGPYNEQFF	TGTGCCAGCAGTCTTGGGGGCCCCTACAATGAGCAGTTCTTC
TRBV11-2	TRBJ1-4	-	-	CASSLGGNEKLFF	TGTGCCAGCAGCTTAGGCGGGAATGAAAAACTGTTTTTT
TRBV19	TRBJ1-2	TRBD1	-	CASSIQGAGYGYTF	TGTGCCAGTAGTATACAGGGGGCCGGATATGGCTACACCTTC
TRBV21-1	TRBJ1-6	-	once	CASSKEERGRDYNSPLHF	TGTGCCAGCAGCAAAGAGGAAAGGGGGCGGGATTATAATTCACCCCTCCACTTT
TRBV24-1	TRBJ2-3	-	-	CATSVGTDTQYF	TGTGCCACCAGTGTAGGCACAGATACGCAGTATTTT
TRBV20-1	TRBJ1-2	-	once	CSASGPQRFNYGYTF	TGCAGTGCTAGTGGGCCACAGAGATTCAACTATGGCTACACCTTC
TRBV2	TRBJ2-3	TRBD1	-	CASRNRDRGPSEDTQYF	TGTGCCAGCAGGAACCGGGACAGGGGACCTTCTGAGGATACGCAGTATTTT
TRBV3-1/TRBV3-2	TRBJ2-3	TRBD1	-	CASSQDVWSGQGSDTQYF	TGTGCCAGCAGCCAAGATGTTTGGTCGGGACAGGGATCAGATACGCAGTATTTT
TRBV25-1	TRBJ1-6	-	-	CASRPHRANSPLHF	TGTGCCAGCAGGCCCCACAGGGCTAATTCACCCCTCCACTTT
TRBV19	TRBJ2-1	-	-	CASSKGGSPEQFF	TGTGCCAGTAGTAAAGGAGGCTCGCCGGAGCAGTTCTTC
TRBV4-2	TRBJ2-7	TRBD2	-	CASSQAGGNYEQYF	TGTGCCAGCAGCCAAGCCGGGGGGAACTACGAGCAGTACTTC
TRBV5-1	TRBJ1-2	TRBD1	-	CASSGGQGHGYTF	TGCGCCAGCAGCGGGGGACAGGGCCATGGCTACACCTTC
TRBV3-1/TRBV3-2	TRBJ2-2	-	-	CASSLGLVRGRSNTGELFF	TGTGCCAGCAGCCTCGGACTAGTGCGGGGGCGGTCGAACACCGGGGAGCTGTTTTTT